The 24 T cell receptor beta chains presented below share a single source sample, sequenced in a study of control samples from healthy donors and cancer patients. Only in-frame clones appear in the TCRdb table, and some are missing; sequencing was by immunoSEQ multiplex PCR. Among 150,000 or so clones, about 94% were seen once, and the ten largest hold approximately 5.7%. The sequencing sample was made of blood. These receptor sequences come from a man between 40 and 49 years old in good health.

In DNA, the CDR3 is TGTGCCAGCTCACTAGCCGGGACAGGGATAAGTGGAAACACCATATATTTT. Translation gives CASSLAGTGISGNTIYF. J is TRBJ1-3 and V is TRBV18, with TRBD1 matching 9 bases. The junction had 10 bases not matched to a gene; V was cut back by 4 bases and J by 3 bases. Germline CDR1 and CDR2: KGHSH and LQKENI. The CDR3 covers 17 residues. The whole variable domain, remainder taken from reference TRBV18 and TRBJ1-3, is NAGVMQNPRHLVRRRGQEARLRCSPMKGHSHVYWYRQLPEEGLKFMVYLQKENIIDESGMPKERFSAEFPKEGPSILRIQQVVRGDSAAYFCASSLAGTGISGNTIYFGEGSWLTVV.

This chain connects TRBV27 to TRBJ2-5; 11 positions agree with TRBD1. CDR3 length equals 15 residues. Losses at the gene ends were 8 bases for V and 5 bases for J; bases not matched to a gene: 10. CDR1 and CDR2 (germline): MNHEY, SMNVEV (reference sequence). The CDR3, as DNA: TGTGCCAGCGGACGGACAGGGGGCTATTTGGAGACCCAGTACTTC. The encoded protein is CASGRTGGYLETQYF.

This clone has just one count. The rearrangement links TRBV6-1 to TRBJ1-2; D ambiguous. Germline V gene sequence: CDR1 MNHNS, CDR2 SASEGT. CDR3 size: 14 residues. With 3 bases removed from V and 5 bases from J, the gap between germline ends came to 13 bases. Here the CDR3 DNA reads TGTGCCAGCAGTGATGCGGCGGCCCGGTATGGCTACACCTTC. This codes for CASSDAAARYGYTF.

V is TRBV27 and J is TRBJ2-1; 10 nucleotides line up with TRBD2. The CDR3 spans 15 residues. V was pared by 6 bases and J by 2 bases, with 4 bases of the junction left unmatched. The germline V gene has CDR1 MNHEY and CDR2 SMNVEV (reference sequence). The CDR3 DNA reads TGTGCCAGCAGACGGACTAGCGGCACCTACAATGAGCAGTTCTTC. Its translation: CASRRTSGTYNEQFF.

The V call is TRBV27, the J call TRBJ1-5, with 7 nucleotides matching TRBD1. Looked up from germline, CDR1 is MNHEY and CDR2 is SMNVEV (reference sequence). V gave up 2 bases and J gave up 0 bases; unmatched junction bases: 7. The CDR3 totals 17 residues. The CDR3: CASSLAGTEFSNQPQHF. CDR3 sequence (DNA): TGTGCCAGCAGTTTAGCTGGGACAGAATTTAGCAATCAGCCCCAGCATTTT.

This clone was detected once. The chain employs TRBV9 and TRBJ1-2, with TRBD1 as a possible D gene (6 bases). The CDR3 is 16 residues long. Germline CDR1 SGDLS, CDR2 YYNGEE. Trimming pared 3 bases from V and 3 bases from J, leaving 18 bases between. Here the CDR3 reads CASSGVGAPRDYGYTF. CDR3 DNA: TGTGCCAGCAGCGGGGTGGGGGCCCCTAGGGACTATGGCTACACCTTC.

CDR3 coding DNA: TGTGCCAGCAGCTTAAGACTAGCGGGGGTTAACGCCTACGAGCAGTACTTC. Amino acids: CASSLRLAGVNAYEQYF. The V call is TRBV5-5, the J call TRBJ2-7; 12 bases fit TRBD2. J was trimmed by 2 bases and V by 2 bases; bases with no gene match: 8. The germline V gene has CDR1 SGHKS and CDR2 YYEKEE (reference sequence). This CDR3 is built from 17 residues.

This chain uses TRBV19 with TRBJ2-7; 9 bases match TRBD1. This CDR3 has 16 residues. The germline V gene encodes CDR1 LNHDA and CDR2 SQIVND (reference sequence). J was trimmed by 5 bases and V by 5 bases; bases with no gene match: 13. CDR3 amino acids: CASSLTGTGWFDEQYF. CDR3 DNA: TGTGCCAGTAGTTTGACCGGGACAGGGTGGTTCGACGAGCAGTACTTC.

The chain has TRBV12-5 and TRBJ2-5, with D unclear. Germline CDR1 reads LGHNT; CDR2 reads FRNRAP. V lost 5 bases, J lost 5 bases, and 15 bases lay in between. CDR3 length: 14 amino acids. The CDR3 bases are TGTGCTAGTGGTCCCCTGGGCCCTAGGGAGACCCAGTACTTC. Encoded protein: CASGPLGPRETQYF.

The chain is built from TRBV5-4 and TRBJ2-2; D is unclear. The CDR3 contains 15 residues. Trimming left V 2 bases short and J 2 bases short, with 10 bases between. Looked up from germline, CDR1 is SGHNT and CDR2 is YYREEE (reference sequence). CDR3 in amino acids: CASSLRDGNTGELFF. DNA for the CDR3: TGTGCCAGCAGCTTACGAGACGGAAACACCGGGGAGCTGTTTTTT. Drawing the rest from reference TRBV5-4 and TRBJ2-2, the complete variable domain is ETGVTQSPTHLIKTRGQQVTLRCSSQSGHNTVSWYQQALGQGPQFIFQYYREEENGRGNFPPRFSGLQFPNYSSELNVNALELDDSALYLCASSLRDGNTGELFFGEGSRLTVL.

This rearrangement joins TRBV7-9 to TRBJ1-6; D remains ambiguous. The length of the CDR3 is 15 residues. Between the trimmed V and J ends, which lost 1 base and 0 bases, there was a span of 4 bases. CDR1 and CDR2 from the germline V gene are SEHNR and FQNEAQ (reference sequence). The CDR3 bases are TGTGCCAGCAGCTTAGGGAGCTCCTATAATTCACCCCTCCACTTT. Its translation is CASSLGSSYNSPLHF. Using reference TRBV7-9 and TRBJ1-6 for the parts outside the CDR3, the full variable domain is DTGVSQNPRHKITKRGQNVTFRCDPISEHNRLYWYRQTLGQGPEFLTYFQNEAQLEKSRLLSDRFSAERPKGSFSTLEIQRTEQGDSAMYLCASSLGSSYNSPLHFGNGTRLTVT.

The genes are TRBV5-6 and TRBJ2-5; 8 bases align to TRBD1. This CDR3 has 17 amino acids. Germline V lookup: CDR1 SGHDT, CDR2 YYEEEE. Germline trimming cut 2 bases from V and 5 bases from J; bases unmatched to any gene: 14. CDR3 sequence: CASSLSLRTGLGETQYF. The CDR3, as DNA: TGTGCCAGCAGCTTATCGCTTCGGACAGGGCTTGGGGAGACCCAGTACTTC.

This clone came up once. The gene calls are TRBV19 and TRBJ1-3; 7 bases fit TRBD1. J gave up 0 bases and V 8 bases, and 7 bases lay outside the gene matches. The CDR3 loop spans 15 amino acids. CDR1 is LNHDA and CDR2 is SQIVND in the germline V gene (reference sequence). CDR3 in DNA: TGTGCCAGTTGGCAGGGGGGGACCTCTGGAAACACCATATATTTT. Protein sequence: CASWQGGTSGNTIYF.

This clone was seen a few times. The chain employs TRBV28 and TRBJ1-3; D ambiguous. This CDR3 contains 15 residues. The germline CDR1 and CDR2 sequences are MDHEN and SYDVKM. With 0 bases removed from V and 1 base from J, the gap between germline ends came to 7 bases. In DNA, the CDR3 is TGTGCCAGCAGTTTATGGTCCAGTTCTGGAAACACCATATATTTT. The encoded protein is CASSLWSSSGNTIYF.

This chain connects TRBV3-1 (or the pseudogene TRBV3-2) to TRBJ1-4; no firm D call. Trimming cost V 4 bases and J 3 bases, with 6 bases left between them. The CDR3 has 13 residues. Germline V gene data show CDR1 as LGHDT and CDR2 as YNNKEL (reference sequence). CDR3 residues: CASSLNSNEKLFF. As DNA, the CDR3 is TGTGCCAGCAGCCTCAATTCTAATGAAAAACTGTTTTTT.

The chain's CDR3 is CASSLIGGATEAFF. The CDR3 DNA is TGCGCCAGCAGCTTGATTGGGGGGGCCACTGAAGCTTTCTTT. The V and J genes are TRBV5-1 and TRBJ1-1, with D tentatively TRBD1 (6 bases). Trimming took off 1 base at V and 4 bases at J, with 11 bases between the two ends. This CDR3 contains 14 residues. Germline V CDR1 and CDR2: SGHRS, YFSETQ. The full variable domain, with the rest looked up from reference TRBV5-1 and TRBJ1-1, is KAGVTQTPRYLIKTRGQQVTLSCSPISGHRSVSWYQQTPGQGLQFLFEYFSETQRNKGNFPGRFSGRQFSNSRSEMNVSTLELGDSALYLCASSLIGGATEAFFGQGTRLTVV.

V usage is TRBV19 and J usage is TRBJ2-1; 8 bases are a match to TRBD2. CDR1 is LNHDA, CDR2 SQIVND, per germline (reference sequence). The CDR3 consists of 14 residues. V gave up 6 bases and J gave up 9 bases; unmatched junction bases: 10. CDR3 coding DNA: TGTGCCAGTAGGAAGGGACTAGAGCCCAGTGAGCAGTTCTTC. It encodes CASRKGLEPSEQFF.

DNA of the CDR3: TGCAGTGCTAGTGCAGGGAACAATCAGCCCCAGCATTTT. It specifies CSASAGNNQPQHF. The chain couples TRBV20-1 to TRBJ1-5; the D gene is possibly TRBD1 (5 bases). CDR1 is DFQATT, CDR2 SNEGSKA, per germline (reference sequence). The V end lost 3 bases, the J end lost 3 bases, and 9 bases lay between the germline ends. The CDR3 is made up of 13 amino acids.

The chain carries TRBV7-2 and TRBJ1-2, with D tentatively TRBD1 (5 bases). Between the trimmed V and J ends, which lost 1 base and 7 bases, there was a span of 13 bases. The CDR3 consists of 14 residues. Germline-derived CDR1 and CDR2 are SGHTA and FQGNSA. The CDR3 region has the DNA TGTGCCAGCAGCTTAGAGCCGGCAGGGCCTGGCTACACCTTC. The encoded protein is CASSLEPAGPGYTF.

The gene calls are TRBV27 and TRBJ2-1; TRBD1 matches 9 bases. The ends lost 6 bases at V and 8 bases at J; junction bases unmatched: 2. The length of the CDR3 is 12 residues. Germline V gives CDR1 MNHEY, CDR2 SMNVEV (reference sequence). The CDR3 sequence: CASSRTGDEQFF. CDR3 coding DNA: TGTGCCAGCAGCAGGACAGGGGATGAGCAGTTCTTC.

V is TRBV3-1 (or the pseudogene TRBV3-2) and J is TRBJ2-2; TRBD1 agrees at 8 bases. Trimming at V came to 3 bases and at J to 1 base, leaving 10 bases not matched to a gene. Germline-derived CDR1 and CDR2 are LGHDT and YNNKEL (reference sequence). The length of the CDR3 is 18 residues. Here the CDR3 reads CASSQGLTGERNTGELFF. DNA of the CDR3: TGTGCCAGCAGCCAGGGTCTGACAGGGGAGCGGAACACCGGGGAGCTGTTTTTT.

The CDR3 DNA sequence: TGTGCCAGCAGTTATCCACCGGGCACTGAAGCTTTCTTT. Its protein is CASSYPPGTEAFF. The chain couples TRBV6-2 or TRBV6-3 to TRBJ1-1, with D unresolved. The CDR3 sequence is 13 residues long. V was clipped by 3 bases and J by 4 bases, with 9 bases between them. Germline lookup yields CDR1 MNHEY and CDR2 SVGEGT.

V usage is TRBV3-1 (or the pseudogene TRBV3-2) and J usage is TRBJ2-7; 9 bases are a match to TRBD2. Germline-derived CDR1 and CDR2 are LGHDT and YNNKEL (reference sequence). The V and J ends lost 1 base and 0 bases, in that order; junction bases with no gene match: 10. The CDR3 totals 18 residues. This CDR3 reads CASSQAHSGGTRSYEQYF. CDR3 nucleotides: TGTGCCAGCAGCCAAGCCCATAGCGGGGGTACCCGCTCCTACGAGCAGTACTTC.

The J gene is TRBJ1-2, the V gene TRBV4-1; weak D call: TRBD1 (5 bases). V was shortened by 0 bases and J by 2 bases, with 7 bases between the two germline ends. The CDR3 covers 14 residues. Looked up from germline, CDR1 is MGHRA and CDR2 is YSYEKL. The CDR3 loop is CASSQDAGNYGYTF. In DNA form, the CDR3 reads TGCGCCAGCAGCCAAGACGCAGGGAACTATGGCTACACCTTC.